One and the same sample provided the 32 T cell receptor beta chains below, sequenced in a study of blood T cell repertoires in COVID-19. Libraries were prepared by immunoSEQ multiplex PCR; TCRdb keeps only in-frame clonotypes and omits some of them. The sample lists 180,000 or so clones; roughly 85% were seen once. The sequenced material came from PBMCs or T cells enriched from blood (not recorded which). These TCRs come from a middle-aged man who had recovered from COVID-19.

In DNA, the CDR3 is TGTGCCAGTAGTATTCAGCCGCTCGGGTTTTATAGCAATCAGCCCCAGCATTTT. Protein product: CASSIQPLGFYSNQPQHF. This sequence joins TRBV19 and TRBJ1-5; no reliable D call. Germline loops: CDR1 LNHDA, CDR2 SQIVND (reference sequence). V shed 3 bases and J shed 0 bases, with 18 bases lying between them. The CDR3 has 18 amino acids.

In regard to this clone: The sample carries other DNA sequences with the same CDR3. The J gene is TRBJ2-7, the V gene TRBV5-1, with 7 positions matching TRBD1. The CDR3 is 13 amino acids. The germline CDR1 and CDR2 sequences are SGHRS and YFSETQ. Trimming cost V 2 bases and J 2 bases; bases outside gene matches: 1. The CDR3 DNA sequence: TGCGCCAGCAGCTTAGACAGGGCCTACGAGCAGTACTTC. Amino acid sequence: CASSLDRAYEQYF.

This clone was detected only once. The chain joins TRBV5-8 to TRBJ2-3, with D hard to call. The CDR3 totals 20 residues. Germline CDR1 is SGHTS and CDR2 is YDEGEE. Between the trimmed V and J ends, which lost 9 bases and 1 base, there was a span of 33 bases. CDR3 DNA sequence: TGTGCCACCTCCTCTGGGCCGTCCTTCTCGCATATACCCCGCACAGATACGCAGTATTTT. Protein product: CATSSGPSFSHIPRTDTQYF.

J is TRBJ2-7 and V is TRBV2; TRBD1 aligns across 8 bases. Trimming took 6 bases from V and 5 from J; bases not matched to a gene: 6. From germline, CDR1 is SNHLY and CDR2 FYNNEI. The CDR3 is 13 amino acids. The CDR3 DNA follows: TGTGCCAGCAGGGAAAGGACAGGGAACGAGCAGTACTTC. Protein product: CASRERTGNEQYF.

In nucleotides, the CDR3 is TGTGCCAGCAGCCACCGGACAGGGGGCGCAGATGGCTACACCTTC. Protein product: CASSHRTGGADGYTF. V is TRBV14 and J is TRBJ1-2; TRBD1 matches 11 bases. Germline lookup yields CDR1 SGHDN and CDR2 FVKESK. This CDR3 comprises 15 residues. Losses at the gene ends were 3 bases for V and 6 bases for J; bases not matched to a gene: 6. Full variable domain (outside the CDR3, taken from reference TRBV14 and TRBJ1-2): EAGVTQFPSHSVIEKGQTVTLRCDPISGHDNLYWYRRVMGKEIKFLLHFVKESKQDESGMPNNRFLAERTGGTYSTLKVQPAELEDSGVYFCASSHRTGGADGYTFGSGTRLTVV.

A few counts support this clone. The CDR3 DNA reads as TGTGCCAGCAGTAGGATGGCTAGCGGCGGGCGGACGCAGTATTTT. Translating it yields CASSRMASGGRTQYF. The J gene is TRBJ2-3, the V gene TRBV2; TRBD2 aligns across 7 bases. The V gene's germline CDR1 is SNHLY and CDR2 FYNNEI. V shed 5 bases, J shed 9 bases, and the junction held 14 bases outside the gene matches. The CDR3 totals 15 residues.

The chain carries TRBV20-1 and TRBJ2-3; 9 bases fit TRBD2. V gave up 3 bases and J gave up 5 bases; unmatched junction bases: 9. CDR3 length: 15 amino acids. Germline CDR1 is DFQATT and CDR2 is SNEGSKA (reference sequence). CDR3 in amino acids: CSASTTSGSGDTQYF. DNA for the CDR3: TGCAGTGCTAGTACCACTAGCGGGTCTGGAGATACGCAGTATTTT.

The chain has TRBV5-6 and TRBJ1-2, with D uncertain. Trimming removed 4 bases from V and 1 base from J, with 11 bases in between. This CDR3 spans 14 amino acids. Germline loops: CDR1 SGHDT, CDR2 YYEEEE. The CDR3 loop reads CASSRPVNNYGYTF. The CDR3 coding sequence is TGTGCCAGCAGCCGTCCGGTCAATAACTATGGCTACACCTTC. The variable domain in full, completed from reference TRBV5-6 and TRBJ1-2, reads DAGVTQSPTHLIKTRGQQVTLRCSPKSGHDTVSWYQQALGQGPQFIFQYYEEEERQRGNFPDRFSGHQFPNYSSELNVNALLLGDSALYLCASSRPVNNYGYTFGSGTRLTVV.

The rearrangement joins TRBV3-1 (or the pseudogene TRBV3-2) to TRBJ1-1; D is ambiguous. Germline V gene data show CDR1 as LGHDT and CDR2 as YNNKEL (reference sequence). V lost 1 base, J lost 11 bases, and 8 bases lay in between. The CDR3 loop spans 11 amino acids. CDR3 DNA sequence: TGTGCCAGCAGCCAAGGGAGCGGGGCTTTCTTT. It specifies CASSQGSGAFF.

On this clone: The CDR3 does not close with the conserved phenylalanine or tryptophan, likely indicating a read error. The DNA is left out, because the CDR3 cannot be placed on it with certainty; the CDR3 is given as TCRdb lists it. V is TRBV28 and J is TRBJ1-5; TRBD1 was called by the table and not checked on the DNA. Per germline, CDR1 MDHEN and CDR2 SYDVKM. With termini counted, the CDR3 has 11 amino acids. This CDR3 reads CASSAGTGWLL.

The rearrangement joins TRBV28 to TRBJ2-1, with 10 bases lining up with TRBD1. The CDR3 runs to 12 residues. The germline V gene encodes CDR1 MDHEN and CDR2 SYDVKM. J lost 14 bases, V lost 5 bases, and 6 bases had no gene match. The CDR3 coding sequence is TGTGCCAGCAGTCAAACCGGGACAGGGGAGTTCTTC. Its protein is CASSQTGTGEFF.

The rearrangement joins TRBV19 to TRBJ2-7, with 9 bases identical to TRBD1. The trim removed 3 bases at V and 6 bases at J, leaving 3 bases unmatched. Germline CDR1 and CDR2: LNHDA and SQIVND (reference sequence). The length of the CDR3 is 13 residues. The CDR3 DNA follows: TGTGCCAGTAGTATCTTGGACAGGGGCGAGCAGTACTTC. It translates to CASSILDRGEQYF.

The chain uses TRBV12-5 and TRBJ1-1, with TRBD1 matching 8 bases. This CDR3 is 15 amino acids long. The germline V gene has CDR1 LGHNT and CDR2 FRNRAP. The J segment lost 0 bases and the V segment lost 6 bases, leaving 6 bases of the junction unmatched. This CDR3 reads CASGTTGGMNTEAFF. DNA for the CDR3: TGTGCTAGTGGAACAACAGGGGGAATGAACACTGAAGCTTTCTTT.

This CDR3 reads CASSLLAEITDTQYF. Written as DNA, the CDR3 is TGTGCCAGCAGTTTACTAGCGGAGATCACAGATACGCAGTATTTT. The V and J genes are TRBV28 and TRBJ2-3; the match to TRBD2 covers 7 bases. This CDR3 is built from 15 residues. V trimming: 2 bases; J trimming: 2 bases; junction bases outside the gene matches: 4. The germline V gene encodes CDR1 MDHEN and CDR2 SYDVKM. Full variable domain (remainder filled in from reference TRBV28 and TRBJ2-3): DVKVTQSSRYLVKRTGEKVFLECVQDMDHENMFWYRQDPGLGLRLIYFSYDVKMKEKGDIPEGYSVSREKKERFSLILESASTNQTSMYLCASSLLAEITDTQYFGPGTRLTVL.

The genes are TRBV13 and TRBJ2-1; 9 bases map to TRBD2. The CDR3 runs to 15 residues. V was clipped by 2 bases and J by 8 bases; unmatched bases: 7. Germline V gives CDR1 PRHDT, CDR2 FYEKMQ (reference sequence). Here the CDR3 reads CASSLPSGKHHEQFF. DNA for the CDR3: TGTGCCAGCAGCTTACCTAGCGGGAAGCACCATGAGCAGTTCTTC.

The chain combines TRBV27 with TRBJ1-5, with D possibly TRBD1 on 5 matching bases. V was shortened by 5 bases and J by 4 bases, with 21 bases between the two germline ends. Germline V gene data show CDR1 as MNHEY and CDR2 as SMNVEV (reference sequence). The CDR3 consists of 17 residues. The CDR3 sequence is CASSPGRVDGGNQPQHF. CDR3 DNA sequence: TGTGCCAGCAGTCCAGGACGGGTTGACGGGGGGAATCAGCCCCAGCATTTT.

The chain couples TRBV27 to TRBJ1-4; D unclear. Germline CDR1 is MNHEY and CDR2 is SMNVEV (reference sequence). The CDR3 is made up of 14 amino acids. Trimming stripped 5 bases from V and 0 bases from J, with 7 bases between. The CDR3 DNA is TGTGCCAGCAGTCCTGTTGCAACTAATGAAAAACTGTTTTTT. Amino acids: CASSPVATNEKLFF.

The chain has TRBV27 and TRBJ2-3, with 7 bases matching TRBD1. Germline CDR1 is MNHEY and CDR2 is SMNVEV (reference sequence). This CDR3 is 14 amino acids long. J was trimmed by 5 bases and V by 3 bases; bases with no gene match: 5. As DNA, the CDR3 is TGTGCCAGCAGTTTGAGGGGGCGAGGAGATACGCAGTATTTT. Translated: CASSLRGRGDTQYF.

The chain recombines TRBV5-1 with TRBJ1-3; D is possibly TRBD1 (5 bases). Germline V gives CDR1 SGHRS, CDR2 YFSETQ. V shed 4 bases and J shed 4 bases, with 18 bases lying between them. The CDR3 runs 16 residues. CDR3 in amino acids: CASSGGDQTGGNTIYF. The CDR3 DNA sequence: TGCGCCAGCAGCGGGGGGGACCAGACTGGCGGAAACACCATATATTTT. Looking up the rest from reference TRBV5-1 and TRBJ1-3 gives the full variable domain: KAGVTQTPRYLIKTRGQQVTLSCSPISGHRSVSWYQQTPGQGLQFLFEYFSETQRNKGNFPGRFSGRQFSNSRSEMNVSTLELGDSALYLCASSGGDQTGGNTIYFGEGSWLTVV.

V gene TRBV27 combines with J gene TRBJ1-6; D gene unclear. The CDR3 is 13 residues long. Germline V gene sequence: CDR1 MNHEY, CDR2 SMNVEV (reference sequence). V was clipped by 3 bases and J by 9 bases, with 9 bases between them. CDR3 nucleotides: TGTGCCAGCAGTTTGGTTGGAGGTTCACCCCTCCACTTT. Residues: CASSLVGGSPLHF.

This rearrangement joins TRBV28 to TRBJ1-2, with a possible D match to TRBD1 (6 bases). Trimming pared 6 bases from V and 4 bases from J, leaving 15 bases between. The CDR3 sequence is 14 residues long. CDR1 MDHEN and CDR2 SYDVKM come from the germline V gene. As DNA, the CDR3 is TGTGCCAGCAGATACTCAGGGGCGGGCTATGGCTACACCTTC. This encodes CASRYSGAGYGYTF.

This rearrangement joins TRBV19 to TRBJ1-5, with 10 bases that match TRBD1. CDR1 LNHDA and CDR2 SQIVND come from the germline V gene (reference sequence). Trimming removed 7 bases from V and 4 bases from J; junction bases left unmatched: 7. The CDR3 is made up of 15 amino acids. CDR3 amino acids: CASNRGTGANQPQHF. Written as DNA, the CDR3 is TGTGCCAGTAATCGTGGGACAGGGGCAAATCAGCCCCAGCATTTT.

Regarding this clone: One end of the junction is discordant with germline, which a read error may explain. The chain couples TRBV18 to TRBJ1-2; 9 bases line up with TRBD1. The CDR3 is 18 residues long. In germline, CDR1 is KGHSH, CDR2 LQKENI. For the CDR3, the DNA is TGTGCCAGCTCGCCACTTTCGGACAGGGGTAGGGTTAACTATGGCTACACCTTC. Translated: CASSPLSDRGRVNYGYTF.

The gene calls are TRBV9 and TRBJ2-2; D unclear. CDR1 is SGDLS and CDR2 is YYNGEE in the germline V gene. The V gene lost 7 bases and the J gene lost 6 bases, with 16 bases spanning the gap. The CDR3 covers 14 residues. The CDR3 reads CASSQWALAGELFF. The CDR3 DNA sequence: TGTGCCAGCTCTCAGTGGGCCCTGGCCGGGGAGCTGTTTTTT.

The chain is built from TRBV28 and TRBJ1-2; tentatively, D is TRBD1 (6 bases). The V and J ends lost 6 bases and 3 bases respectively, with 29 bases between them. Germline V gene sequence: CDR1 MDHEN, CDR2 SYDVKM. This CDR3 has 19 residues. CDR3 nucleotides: TGTGCCAGCAGACTAGGGACTACGAACAGGGCGCCCATGGACTATGGCTACACCTTC. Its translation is CASRLGTTNRAPMDYGYTF.

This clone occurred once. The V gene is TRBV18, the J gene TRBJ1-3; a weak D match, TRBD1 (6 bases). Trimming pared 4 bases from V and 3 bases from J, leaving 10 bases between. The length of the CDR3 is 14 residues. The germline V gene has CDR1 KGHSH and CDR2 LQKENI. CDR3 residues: CASSRNRDGNTIYF. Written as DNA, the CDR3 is TGTGCCAGCTCACGTAACAGGGATGGAAACACCATATATTTT.

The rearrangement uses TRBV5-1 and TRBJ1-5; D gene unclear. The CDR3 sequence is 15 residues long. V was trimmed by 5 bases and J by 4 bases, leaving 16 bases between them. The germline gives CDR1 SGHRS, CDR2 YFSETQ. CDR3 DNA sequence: TGCGCCAGCAGACCTTCCTCGGCGGTGAATCAGCCCCAGCATTTT. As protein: CASRPSSAVNQPQHF.

CDR3 residues: CASSPRDRGYNSPLHF. The CDR3 DNA reads as TGTGCCAGCAGCCCACGGGACAGGGGCTATAATTCACCCCTCCACTTT. The rearrangement links TRBV7-2 to TRBJ1-6, with TRBD1 matching 10 bases. The length of the CDR3 is 16 residues. Germline V gives CDR1 SGHTA, CDR2 FQGNSA. The junction had 4 bases not matched to a gene; V was cut back by 5 bases and J by 3 bases.

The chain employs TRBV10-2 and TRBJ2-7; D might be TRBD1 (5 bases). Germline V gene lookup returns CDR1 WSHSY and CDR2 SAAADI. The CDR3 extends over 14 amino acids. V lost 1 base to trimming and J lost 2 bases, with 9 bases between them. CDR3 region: CASSEWQGTYEQYF. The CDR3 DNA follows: TGCGCCAGCAGTGAGTGGCAGGGCACCTACGAGCAGTACTTC.

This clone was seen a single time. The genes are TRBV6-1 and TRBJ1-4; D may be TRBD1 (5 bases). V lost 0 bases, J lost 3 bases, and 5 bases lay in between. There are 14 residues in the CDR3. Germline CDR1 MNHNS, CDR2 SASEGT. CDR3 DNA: TGTGCCAGCAGTGAAGCAGGGGCTAATGAAAAACTGTTTTTT. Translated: CASSEAGANEKLFF.

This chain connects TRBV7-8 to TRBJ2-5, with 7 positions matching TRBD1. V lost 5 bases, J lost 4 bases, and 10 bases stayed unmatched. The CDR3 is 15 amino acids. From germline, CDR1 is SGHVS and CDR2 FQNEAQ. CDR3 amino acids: CASSPTTTGIETQYF. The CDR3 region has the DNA TGTGCCAGCAGCCCGACGACGACAGGGATAGAGACCCAGTACTTC.

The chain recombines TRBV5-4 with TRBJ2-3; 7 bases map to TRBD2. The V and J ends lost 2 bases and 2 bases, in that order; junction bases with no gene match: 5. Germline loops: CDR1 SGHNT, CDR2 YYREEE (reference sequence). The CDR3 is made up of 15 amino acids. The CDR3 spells CASSFRSGTTDTQYF. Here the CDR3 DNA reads TGTGCCAGCAGCTTTAGAAGCGGGACCACAGATACGCAGTATTTT.